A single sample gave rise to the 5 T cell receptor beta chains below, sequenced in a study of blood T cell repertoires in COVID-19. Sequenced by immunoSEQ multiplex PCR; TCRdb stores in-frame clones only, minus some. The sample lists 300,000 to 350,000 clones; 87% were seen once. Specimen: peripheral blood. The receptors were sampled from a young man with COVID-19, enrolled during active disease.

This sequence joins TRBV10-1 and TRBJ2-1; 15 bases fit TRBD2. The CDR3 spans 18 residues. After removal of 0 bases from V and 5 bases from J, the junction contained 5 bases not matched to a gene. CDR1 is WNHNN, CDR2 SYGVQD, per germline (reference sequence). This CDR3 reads CASSESKGLAGGNNEQFF. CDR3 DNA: TGCGCCAGCAGTGAGTCGAAGGGACTAGCGGGGGGAAACAATGAGCAGTTCTTC.

CDR3 in amino acids: CASSPGGPLGLGETQYF. The DNA for the CDR3 is TGTGCCAGCAGCCCGGGAGGCCCCCTAGGATTGGGGGAGACCCAGTACTTC. The chain joins TRBV7-9 to TRBJ2-5; 7 bases are a match to TRBD2. CDR1 SEHNR and CDR2 FQNEAQ come from the germline V gene (reference sequence). J lost 5 bases, V lost 5 bases, and 17 bases had no gene match. The CDR3 spans 17 residues.

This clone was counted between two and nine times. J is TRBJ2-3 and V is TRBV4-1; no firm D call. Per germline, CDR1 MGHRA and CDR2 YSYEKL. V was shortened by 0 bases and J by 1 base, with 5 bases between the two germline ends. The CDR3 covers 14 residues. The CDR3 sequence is CASSQDPGTDTQYF. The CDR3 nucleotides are TGCGCCAGCAGCCAAGATCCGGGCACAGATACGCAGTATTTT.

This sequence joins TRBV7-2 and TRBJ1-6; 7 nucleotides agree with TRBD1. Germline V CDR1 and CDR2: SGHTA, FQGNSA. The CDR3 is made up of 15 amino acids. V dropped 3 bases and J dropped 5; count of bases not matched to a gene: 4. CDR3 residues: CASSFWDSHNSPLHF. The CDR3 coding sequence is TGTGCCAGCAGCTTCTGGGACAGCCATAATTCACCCCTCCACTTT.

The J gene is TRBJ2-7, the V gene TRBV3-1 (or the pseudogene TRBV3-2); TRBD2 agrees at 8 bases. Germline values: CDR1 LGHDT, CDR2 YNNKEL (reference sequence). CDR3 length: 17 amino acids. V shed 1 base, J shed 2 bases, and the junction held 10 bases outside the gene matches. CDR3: CASSQGIGREVPYEQYF. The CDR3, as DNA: TGTGCCAGCAGCCAAGGTATAGGGCGGGAGGTCCCCTACGAGCAGTACTTC.